This TCR beta chain was identified in a study of T cell responses to AZD1222 COVID-19 vaccine. Study as a whole: Researchers grouped second doses given at about 4 or about 12 weeks into one pool. Study-wide points: Spike-specific TCR repertoires showed rising breadth and depth after two AZD1222 doses.

In regard to this clone: No antigen is known for it.

Data came from immunoSEQ multiplex PCR; TCRdb stores just in-frame clones and leaves some out. This table has about 150,000 clones, about 85% appearing once. The CDR3 totals 15 residues. Trimming took 0 bases from V and 4 from J, leaving 13 bases between them. The germline CDR1 and CDR2 sequences are SGHNT and YYREEE (reference sequence). The sample was peripheral blood, taken on day 0 of AZD1222 vaccination. The rearrangement joins TRBV5-4 to TRBJ1-2, with no clear D. This TCR derives from an adult in good health. The CDR3 bases are TGTGCCAGCAGCTTGGAGCCAGGAGATACCTATGGCTACACCTTC. This encodes CASSLEPGDTYGYTF.